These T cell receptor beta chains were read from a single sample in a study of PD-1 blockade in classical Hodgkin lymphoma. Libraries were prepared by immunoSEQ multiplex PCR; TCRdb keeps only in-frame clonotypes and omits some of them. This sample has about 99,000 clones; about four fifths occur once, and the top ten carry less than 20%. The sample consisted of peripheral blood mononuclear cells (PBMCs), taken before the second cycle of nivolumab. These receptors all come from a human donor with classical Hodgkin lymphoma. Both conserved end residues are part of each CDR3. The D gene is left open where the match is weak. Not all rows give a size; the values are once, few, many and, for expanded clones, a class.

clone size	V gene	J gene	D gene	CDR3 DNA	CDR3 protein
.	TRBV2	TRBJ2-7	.	TGTGCCAGCAGTGGGAGCGGGCGGAGCTCCTACGAGCAGTACTTC	CASSGSGRSSYEQYF
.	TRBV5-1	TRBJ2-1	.	TGCGCCAGCAGCCCCCTCCGGGCAGGGGACAATGAGCAGTTCTTC	CASSPLRAGDNEQFF
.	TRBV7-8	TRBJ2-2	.	TGTGCCAGCAGCTTCGACGGGAATGGAGCCGGGGAGCTGTTTTTT	CASSFDGNGAGELFF
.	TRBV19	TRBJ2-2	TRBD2	TGTGCCAGTAATCTCCTAGCGGGAGGGTCCGGGGAGCTGTTTTTT	CASNLLAGGSGELFF
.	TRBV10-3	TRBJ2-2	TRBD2	TGTGCCATCAGTCTGACTAGCGGCGGGGAGCTGTTTTTT	CAISLTSGGELFF
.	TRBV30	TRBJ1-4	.	TGTGCGGCAGGATTTTTGAGTGAAAAACTGTTTTTT	CAAGFLSEKLFF
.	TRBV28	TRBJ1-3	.	TGTGCCAGCAGCATCCAGGGAGCAAACACCATATATTTT	CASSIQGANTIYF
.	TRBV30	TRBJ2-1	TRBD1	TGTGCCTGGAGTGTAGGGACAGGGGATGGCAATGAGCAGTTCTTC	CAWSVGTGDGNEQFF
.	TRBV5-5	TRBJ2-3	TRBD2	TGTGCCAGCAGCTGGACTAGCGGGGCTAGCACAGATACGCAGTATTTT	CASSWTSGASTDTQYF
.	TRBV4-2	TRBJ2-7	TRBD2	TGTGCCAGCAGCCCCACTAGCGGGGGAGCCTACGAGCAGTACTTC	CASSPTSGGAYEQYF
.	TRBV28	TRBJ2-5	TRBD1	TGTGCCAGCAGTGCTGACAGGGCTGGGACCCAGTACTTC	CASSADRAGTQYF
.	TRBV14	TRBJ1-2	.	TGTGCCAGCAGCCAAGTGGCCAGTGCCTCCATCTATGGCTACACCTTC	CASSQVASASIYGYTF
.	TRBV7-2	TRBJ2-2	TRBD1	TGTGCCAGCAGCCCCTGGGACAGGGGTACCGGGGAGCTGTTTTTT	CASSPWDRGTGELFF
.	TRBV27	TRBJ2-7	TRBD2	TGTGCCAGCAGCGGGACTAGCGGGATAGGGGAGCAGTACTTC	CASSGTSGIGEQYF
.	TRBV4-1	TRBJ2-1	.	TGCGCCAGCAGCCCGCGGACGGCTGACAATGAGCAGTTCTTC	CASSPRTADNEQFF
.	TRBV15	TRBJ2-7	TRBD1	TGTGCCACCAGCAGCAGGGACAGGTACTACGAGCAGTACTTC	CATSSRDRYYEQYF
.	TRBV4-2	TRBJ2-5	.	TGTGCCAGCAGCCAAGAGGACGTCCAAGAGACCCAGTACTTC	CASSQEDVQETQYF
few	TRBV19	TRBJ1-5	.	TGTGCCAGTAGGGGTCGGCAGGTTAATCAGCCCCAGCATTTT	CASRGRQVNQPQHF
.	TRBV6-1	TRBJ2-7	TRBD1	TGTGCCAGCGACCGGGACAGGGCGTACGAGCAGTACTTC	CASDRDRAYEQYF
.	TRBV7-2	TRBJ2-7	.	TGTGCCAGCAGCTTCGGACCAAGTGGCAGCGAATACTTC	CASSFGPSGSEYF
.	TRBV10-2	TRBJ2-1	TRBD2	TGCGCCAGCGGACTAGCGGGAACCATTAATGAGCAGTTCTTC	CASGLAGTINEQFF
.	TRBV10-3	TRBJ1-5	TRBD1	TGTGCCACCCGGACAGGTCTCAATCAGCCCCAGCATTTT	CATRTGLNQPQHF
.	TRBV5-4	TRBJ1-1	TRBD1	TGTGCCAGCAGCTTGGCCATTTCAGGGGGCCCCACTGAAGCTTTCTTT	CASSLAISGGPTEAFF
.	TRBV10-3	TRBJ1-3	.	TGTGCCATCAAGGAGGCACACTCTGGAAACACCATATATTTT	CAIKEAHSGNTIYF
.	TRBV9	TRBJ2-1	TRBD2	TGTGCCAGCAGCGTAGGTGCGGGTAGCGGGAGAAACAATGAGCAGTTCTTC	CASSVGAGSGRNNEQFF
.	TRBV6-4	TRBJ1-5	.	TGTGCCAGCAGTGGGCACAGGGATAGCAATCAGCCCCAGCATTTT	CASSGHRDSNQPQHF
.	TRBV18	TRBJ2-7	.	TGTGCCAGCTCAAAAGCTGCACAGGACTCCTACGAGCAGTACTTC	CASSKAAQDSYEQYF